Sequencing of this T cell receptor (beta chain) was carried out in a study of shared clonotypes between healthy human individuals. TCRdb's table, derived via immunoSEQ multiplex PCR, lists solely in-frame clones and lacks some. This sample has some 2.1 million clones; around 95% occur once, and the top ten carry about 0.13%. The CDR3 has 14 amino acids. Per the germline V gene, CDR1 is SGHTA and CDR2 is FQGNSA. V lost 4 bases, J lost 4 bases, and 1 base stayed unmatched. The rearrangement uses TRBV7-2 and TRBJ1-5; 10 bases are shared with TRBD1. The specimen sequenced was naive CD4+ T cells sorted from blood. Indicated subset: CD45RA+ positively selected. The TCR was taken from a man in his late teens or twenties in good health. CDR3 bases: TGTGCCAGCAGCTGGGGACAGGGGAATCAGCCCCAGCATTTT. Protein: CASSWGQGNQPQHF.